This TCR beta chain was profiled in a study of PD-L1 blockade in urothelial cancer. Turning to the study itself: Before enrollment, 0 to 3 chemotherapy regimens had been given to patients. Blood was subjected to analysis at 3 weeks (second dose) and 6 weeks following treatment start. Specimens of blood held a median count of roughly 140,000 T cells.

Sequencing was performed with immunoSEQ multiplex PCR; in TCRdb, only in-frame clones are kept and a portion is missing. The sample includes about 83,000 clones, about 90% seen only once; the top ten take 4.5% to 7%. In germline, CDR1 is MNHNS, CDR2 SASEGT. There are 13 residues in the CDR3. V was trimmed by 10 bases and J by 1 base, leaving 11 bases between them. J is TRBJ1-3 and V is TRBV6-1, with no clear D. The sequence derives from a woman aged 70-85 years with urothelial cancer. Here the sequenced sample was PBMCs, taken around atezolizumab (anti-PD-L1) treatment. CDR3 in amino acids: CAISLVSGNTIYF. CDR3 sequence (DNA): TGTGCCATCTCTCTCGTTTCTGGAAACACCATATATTTT.